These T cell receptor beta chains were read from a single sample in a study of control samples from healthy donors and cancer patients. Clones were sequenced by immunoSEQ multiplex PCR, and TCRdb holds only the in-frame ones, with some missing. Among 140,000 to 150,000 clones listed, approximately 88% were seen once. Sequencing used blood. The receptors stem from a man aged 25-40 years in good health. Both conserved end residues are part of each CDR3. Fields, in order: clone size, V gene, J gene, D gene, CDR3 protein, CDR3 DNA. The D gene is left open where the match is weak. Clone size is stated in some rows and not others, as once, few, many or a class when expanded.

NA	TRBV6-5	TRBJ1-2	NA	CASNSAGTVYGYTF	TGTGCCAGCAATTCCGCCGGGACGGTCTATGGCTACACCTTC
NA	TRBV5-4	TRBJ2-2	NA	CASSRPGANTGELFF	TGTGCCAGCAGCCGTCCGGGCGCGAACACCGGGGAGCTGTTTTTT
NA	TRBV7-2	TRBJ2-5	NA	CASSLALGQQETQYF	TGTGCCAGCAGCTTAGCGCTGGGACAACAAGAGACCCAGTACTTC
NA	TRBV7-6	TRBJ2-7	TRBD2	CASSPIGLAGGYEQYF	TGTGCCAGCAGCCCGATCGGACTAGCGGGGGGGTACGAGCAGTACTTC
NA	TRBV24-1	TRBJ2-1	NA	CATRGQDQYNEQFF	TGTGCCACCAGAGGCCAAGACCAATACAATGAGCAGTTCTTC
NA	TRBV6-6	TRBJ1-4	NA	CASRPGGATNEKLFF	TGTGCCAGCAGACCCGGGGGGGCAACTAATGAAAAACTGTTTTTT
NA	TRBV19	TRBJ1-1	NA	CASRGDGMNTEAFF	TGTGCCAGTAGGGGGGACGGAATGAACACTGAAGCTTTCTTT
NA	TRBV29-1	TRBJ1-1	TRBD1	CSVAGQGEHTEAFF	TGCAGCGTTGCGGGACAGGGGGAGCACACTGAAGCTTTCTTT
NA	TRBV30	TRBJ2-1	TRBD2	CAWSPEGLDIRNEQFF	TGTGCCTGGAGTCCGGAGGGACTAGATATTCGGAATGAGCAGTTCTTC
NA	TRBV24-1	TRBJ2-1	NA	CATSPRTVTEQFF	TGTGCCACCAGTCCGCGGACTGTCACCGAGCAGTTCTTC
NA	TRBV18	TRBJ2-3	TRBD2	CASSPLGGGGDTQYF	TGTGCCAGCTCACCCCTGGGAGGCGGGGGAGATACGCAGTATTTT
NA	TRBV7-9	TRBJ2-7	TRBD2	CASRQGAGGYYEQYF	TGTGCCAGCAGACAAGGGGCGGGAGGGTATTACGAGCAGTACTTC
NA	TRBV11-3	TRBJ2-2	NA	CASSFSGLNGELFF	TGTGCCAGCAGCTTCTCTGGCTTAAACGGGGAGCTGTTTTTT
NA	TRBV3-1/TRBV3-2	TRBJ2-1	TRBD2	CASSPRVGQRGVSYNEQFF	TGTGCCAGCAGTCCAAGGGTGGGGCAGCGGGGGGTTAGCTACAATGAGCAGTTCTTC
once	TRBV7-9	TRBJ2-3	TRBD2	CASSLDREADTQYF	TGTGCCAGCAGCTTAGACCGGGAGGCAGATACGCAGTATTTT
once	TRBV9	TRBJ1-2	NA	CASSVTSGANYGYTF	TGTGCCAGCAGCGTCACGAGCGGGGCGAACTATGGCTACACCTTC
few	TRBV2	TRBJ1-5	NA	CASSEALGQGNQPQHF	TGTGCCAGCAGTGAAGCGTTGGGACAAGGCAATCAGCCCCAGCATTTT
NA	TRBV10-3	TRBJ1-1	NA	CATTADQNTEAFF	TGTGCCACAACGGCTGACCAGAACACTGAAGCTTTCTTT
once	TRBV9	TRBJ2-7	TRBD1	CASSPGTGHYEQYF	TGTGCCAGCAGCCCTGGGACAGGGCACTACGAGCAGTACTTC
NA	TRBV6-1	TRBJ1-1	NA	CASSESLATEAFF	TGTGCCAGCAGTGAATCACTGGCCACTGAAGCTTTCTTT
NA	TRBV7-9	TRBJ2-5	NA	CASSFWESQETQYF	TGTGCCAGCAGCTTTTGGGAGTCTCAAGAGACCCAGTACTTC
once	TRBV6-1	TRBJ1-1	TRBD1	CASSEWTGGTEAFF	TGTGCCAGCAGTGAATGGACAGGGGGCACTGAAGCTTTCTTT
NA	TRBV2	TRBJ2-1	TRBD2	CASTPGGMRNEQFF	TGTGCCAGCACCCCGGGGGGTATGCGCAATGAGCAGTTCTTC
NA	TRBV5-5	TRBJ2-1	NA	CASKQGTGEQFF	TGTGCCAGCAAGCAGGGAACTGGTGAGCAGTTCTTC
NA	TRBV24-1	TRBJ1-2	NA	CATSDGRGRNYGYTF	TGTGCCACCAGTGATGGTCGGGGACGAAACTATGGCTACACCTTC
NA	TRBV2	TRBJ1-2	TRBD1	CASRGDSGRTRGYTF	TGTGCCAGCAGAGGGGACAGCGGACGGACGAGGGGCTACACCTTC
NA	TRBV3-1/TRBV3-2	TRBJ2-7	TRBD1	CASSQTPGTAYEQYF	TGTGCCAGCAGCCAGACCCCCGGGACAGCCTACGAGCAGTACTTC
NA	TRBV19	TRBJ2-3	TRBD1	CASSRDRGRADTQYF	TGTGCCAGTAGTAGGGACAGGGGGCGCGCAGATACGCAGTATTTT
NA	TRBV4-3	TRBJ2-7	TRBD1	CASSQSLTGGYEQYF	TGCGCCAGCAGCCAGTCCTTGACAGGGGGGTACGAGCAGTACTTC
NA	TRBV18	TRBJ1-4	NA	CASSQQREKLFF	TGTGCCAGCTCCCAGCAAAGGGAAAAACTGTTTTTT
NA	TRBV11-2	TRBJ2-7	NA	CASSPLPAVYEQYF	TGTGCCAGCAGCCCCCTACCAGCCGTATACGAGCAGTACTTC
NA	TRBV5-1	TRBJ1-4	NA	CASSFGTGGDEKLFF	TGCGCCAGCAGCTTTGGAACAGGTGGTGATGAAAAACTGTTTTTT
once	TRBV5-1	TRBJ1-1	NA	CASTPGTGAGTEAFF	TGCGCCAGCACCCCTGGGACGGGGGCAGGCACTGAAGCTTTCTTT
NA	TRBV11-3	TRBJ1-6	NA	CASSRTAQYGSPLHF	TGTGCCAGCAGCCGGACAGCGCAATATGGTTCACCCCTCCACTTT
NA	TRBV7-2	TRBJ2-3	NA	CASSLSSANTQYF	TGTGCCAGCAGCTTATCTTCAGCGAATACGCAGTATTTT
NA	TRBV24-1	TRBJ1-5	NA	CATSDTYSNQPQHF	TGTGCCACCAGTGACACTTACAGCAATCAGCCCCAGCATTTT
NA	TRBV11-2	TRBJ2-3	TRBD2	CASTANLAGGPDTQYF	TGTGCCAGCACCGCCAATCTAGCGGGGGGGCCGGATACGCAGTATTTT
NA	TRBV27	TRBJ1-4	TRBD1	CASRGTASYEKLFF	TGTGCCAGCAGAGGGACAGCTTCTTATGAAAAACTGTTTTTT
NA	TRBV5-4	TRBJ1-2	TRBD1	CASSLKTQGHYGYTF	TGTGCCAGCAGCTTAAAAACACAGGGGCACTATGGCTACACCTTC
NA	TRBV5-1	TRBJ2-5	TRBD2	CASIPEVAGRSGETQYF	TGCGCCAGCATCCCAGAAGTAGCGGGGCGGTCGGGAGAGACCCAGTACTTC
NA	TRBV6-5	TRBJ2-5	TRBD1	CASSWPGQGEETQYF	TGTGCCAGCAGTTGGCCGGGACAGGGGGAAGAGACCCAGTACTTC
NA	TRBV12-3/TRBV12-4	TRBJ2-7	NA	CASSFRATYEQYF	TGTGCCAGCAGTTTCAGGGCGACTTACGAGCAGTACTTC
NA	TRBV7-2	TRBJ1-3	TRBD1	CASIDRDSGNTIYF	TGTGCCAGCATCGACAGGGACTCTGGAAACACCATATATTTT
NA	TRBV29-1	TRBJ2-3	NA	CSVAGSGTASTDTQYF	TGCAGCGTTGCTGGGAGCGGGACAGCTAGCACAGATACGCAGTATTTT
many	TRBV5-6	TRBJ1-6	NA	CASSLVRGALHF	TGTGCCAGCAGCTTGGTTCGGGGTGCCCTCCACTTT
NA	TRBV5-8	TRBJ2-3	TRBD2	CASSLSWTSGADTQYF	TGTGCCAGCAGCTTGTCTTGGACTAGCGGGGCAGATACGCAGTATTTT
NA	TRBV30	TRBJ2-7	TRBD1	CAWSPPGTVPYEQYF	TGTGCCTGGAGTCCTCCTGGGACAGTTCCTTACGAGCAGTACTTC
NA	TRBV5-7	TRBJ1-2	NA	CASSTVPCRDDYGYTF	TGTGCCAGCAGCACGGTCCCCTGCAGGGACGACTATGGCTACACCTTC
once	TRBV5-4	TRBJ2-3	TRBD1	CASSPQATGRTDTQYF	TGTGCCAGCAGTCCGCAAGCGACAGGGAGAACAGATACGCAGTATTTT
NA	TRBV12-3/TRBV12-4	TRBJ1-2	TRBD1	CASSVQGAYGYTF	TGTGCCAGCAGTGTTCAGGGGGCATATGGCTACACCTTC
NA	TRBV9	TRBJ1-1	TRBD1	CASSARIGTGDTEAFF	TGTGCCAGCAGCGCCCGAATCGGGACAGGGGACACTGAAGCTTTCTTT